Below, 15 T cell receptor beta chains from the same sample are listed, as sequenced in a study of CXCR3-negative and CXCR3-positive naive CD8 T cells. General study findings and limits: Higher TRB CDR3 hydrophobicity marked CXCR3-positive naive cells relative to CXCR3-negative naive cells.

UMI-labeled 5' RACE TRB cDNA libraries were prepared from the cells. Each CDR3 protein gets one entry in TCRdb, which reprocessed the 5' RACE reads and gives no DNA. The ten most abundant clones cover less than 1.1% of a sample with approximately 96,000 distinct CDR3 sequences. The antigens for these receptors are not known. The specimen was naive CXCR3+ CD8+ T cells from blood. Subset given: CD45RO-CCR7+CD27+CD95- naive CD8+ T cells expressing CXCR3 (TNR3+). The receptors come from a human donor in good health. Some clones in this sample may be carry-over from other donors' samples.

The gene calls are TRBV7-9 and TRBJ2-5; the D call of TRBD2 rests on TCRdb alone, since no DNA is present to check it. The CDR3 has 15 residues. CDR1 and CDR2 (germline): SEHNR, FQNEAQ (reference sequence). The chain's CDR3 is CASSDLGGPEETQYF.

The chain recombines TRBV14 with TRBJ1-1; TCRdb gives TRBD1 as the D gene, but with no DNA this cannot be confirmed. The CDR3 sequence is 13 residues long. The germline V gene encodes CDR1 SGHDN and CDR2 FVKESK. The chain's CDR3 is CATRGAGNTEAFF. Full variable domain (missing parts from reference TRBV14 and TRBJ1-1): EAGVTQFPSHSVIEKGQTVTLRCDPISGHDNLYWYRRVMGKEIKFLLHFVKESKQDESGMPNNRFLAERTGGTYSTLKVQPAELEDSGVYFCATRGAGNTEAFFGQGTRLTVV.

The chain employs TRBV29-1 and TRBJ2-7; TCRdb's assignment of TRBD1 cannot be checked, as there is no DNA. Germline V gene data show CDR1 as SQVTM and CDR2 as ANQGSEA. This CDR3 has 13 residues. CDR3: CSVEQGRDYEQYF.

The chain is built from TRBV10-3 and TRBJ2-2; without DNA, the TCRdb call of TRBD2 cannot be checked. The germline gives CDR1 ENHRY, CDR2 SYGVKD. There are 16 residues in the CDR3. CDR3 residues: CATEGLAGGNTGELFF.

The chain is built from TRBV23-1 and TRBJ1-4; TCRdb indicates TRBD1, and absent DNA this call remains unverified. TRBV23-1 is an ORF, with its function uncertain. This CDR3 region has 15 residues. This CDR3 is CASSPGTVGREKLFF.

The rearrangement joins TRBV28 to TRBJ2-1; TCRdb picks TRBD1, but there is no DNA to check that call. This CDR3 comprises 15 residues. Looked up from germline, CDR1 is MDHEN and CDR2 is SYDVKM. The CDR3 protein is CASSFVAGVNNEQFF.

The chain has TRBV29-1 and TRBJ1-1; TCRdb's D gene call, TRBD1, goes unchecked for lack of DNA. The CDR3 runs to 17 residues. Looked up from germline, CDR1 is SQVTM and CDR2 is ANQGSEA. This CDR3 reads CSVNALRDRAMNTEAFF.

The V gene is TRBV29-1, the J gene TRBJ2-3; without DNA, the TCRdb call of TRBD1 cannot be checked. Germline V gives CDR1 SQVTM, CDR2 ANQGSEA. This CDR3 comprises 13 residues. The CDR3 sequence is CSARGGGTDTQYF.

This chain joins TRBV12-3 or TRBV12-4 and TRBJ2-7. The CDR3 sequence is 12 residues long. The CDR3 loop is CASSFPQDEQYF.

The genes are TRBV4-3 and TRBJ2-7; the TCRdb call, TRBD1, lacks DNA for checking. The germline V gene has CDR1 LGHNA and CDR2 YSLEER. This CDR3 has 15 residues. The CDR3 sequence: CASSQGRGGTYEQYF.

This CDR3 reads CASSEDTGNTEAFF. The rearrangement uses TRBV7-9 and TRBJ1-1; the D call of TRBD1 rests on TCRdb alone, since no DNA is present to check it. The CDR3 covers 14 residues. CDR1 is SEHNR, CDR2 FQNEAQ, per germline (reference sequence). The complete variable domain, with remaining parts taken from reference TRBV7-9 and TRBJ1-1, reads DTGVSQNPRHKITKRGQNVTFRCDPISEHNRLYWYRQTLGQGPEFLTYFQNEAQLEKSRLLSDRFSAERPKGSFSTLEIQRTEQGDSAMYLCASSEDTGNTEAFFGQGTRLTVV.

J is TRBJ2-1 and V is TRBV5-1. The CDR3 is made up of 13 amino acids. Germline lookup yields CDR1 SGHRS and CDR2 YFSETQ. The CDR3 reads CASSLPTYNEQFF.

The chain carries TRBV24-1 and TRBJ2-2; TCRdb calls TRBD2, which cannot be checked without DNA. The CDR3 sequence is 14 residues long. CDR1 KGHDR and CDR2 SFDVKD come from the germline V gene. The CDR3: CATSLASSVGELFF.

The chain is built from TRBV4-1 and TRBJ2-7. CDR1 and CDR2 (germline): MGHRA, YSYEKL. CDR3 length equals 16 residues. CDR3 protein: CASSQDSVYSSYEQYF.

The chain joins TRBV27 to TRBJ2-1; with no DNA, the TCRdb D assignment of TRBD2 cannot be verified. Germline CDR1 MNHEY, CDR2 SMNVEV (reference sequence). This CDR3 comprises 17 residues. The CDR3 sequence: CASSLSGRALTYNEQFF.